Following are 14 T cell receptor beta chains from one sample sequenced in a study of metastatic and nonmetastatic thyroid tumors. Thyroid surgery was performed in patients who had received no treatment beforehand. MiXCR reprocessed the PCR reads for TCRdb. The table has some 31,000 clones, approximately 15% seen once. Material: blood. The receptors come from a female donor with papillary thyroid cancer or a benign thyroid nodule (not recorded which). Some clones in this sample may be carry-over from other donors' samples.

This clone was seen a handful of times. The chain combines TRBV2 with TRBJ2-5; D is undetermined. CDR3 size: 12 residues. The V end was cut by 5 bases, the J end by 8 bases, with 12 bases between. Germline CDR1 SNHLY, CDR2 FYNNEI. The CDR3 DNA is TGTGCCAGCAGTCATCGTATAGATACCCAGTACTTC. Its protein is CASSHRIDTQYF.

This clone was seen ten or more times. The chain joins TRBV20-1 to TRBJ1-4; the D is unclear. V dropped 5 bases and J dropped 5 bases, with 18 bases sitting between them. The CDR3 totals 15 residues. Germline V gives CDR1 DFQATT, CDR2 SNEGSKA (reference sequence). CDR3: CSAFRSTSKNEKLFF. CDR3 DNA: TGCAGTGCTTTCCGTTCGACTTCGAAGAATGAAAAACTGTTTTTT.

This clone showed up many times. V and J are TRBV4-1 and TRBJ1-4, with a weak D call TRBD1 (6 bases). V lost 11 bases to trimming and J lost 5 bases, with 15 bases between them. CDR3 size: 13 residues. Germline-derived CDR1 and CDR2 are MGHRA and YSYEKL. The CDR3 sequence is CAGSAGANEKLFF. CDR3 in DNA: TGCGCCGGGAGCGCGGGGGCCAATGAAAAACTGTTTTTT.

This clone was counted at least ten times. The rearrangement joins TRBV5-1 to TRBJ1-5, with D uncertain. The germline V gene encodes CDR1 SGHRS and CDR2 YFSETQ. The CDR3 is 14 amino acids. The ends were cut back, 4 bases at V and 7 bases at J, with 15 bases in the middle. The CDR3 is CASSIGPGDQPQHF. The CDR3 DNA reads as TGCGCCAGCAGCATAGGACCGGGAGACCAGCCCCAGCATTTT. Full variable domain (remainder filled in from reference TRBV5-1 and TRBJ1-5): KAGVTQTPRYLIKTRGQQVTLSCSPISGHRSVSWYQQTPGQGLQFLFEYFSETQRNKGNFPGRFSGRQFSNSRSEMNVSTLELGDSALYLCASSIGPGDQPQHFGDGTRLSIL.

In this sample, this clone turned up a few times. Since a much larger clone is just one base distant, this may be a read error. The gene calls are TRBV4-3 and TRBJ1-1, with no clear D. Germline V lookup: CDR1 LGHNA, CDR2 YSLEER. V was trimmed by 4 bases and J by 1 base, leaving 10 bases between them. The CDR3 runs 14 residues. The CDR3 DNA is TGCGCCAGCAGCCCTCCGCGGGAGAACACTGAAGCTTTCTTT. This translates into CASSPPRENTEAFF.

J is TRBJ1-4 and V is TRBV3-1; the D is unclear. The CDR3 is 14 residues long. From germline, CDR1 is LGHDT and CDR2 YNNKEL (reference sequence). Trimming took 2 bases from V and 8 from J, leaving 12 bases between them. CDR3 nucleotides: TGTGCCAGCAGCCAAATCCTCCTCGGGGAAAAACTGTTTTTT. Translated, it gives CASSQILLGEKLFF.

This clone was detected ten times or more. The V and J genes are TRBV19 and TRBJ1-5; 8 bases line up with TRBD1. The V segment lost 5 bases and the J segment 2 bases; nucleotides outside the gene matches: 8. The CDR3 is made up of 16 amino acids. Germline V lookup: CDR1 LNHDA, CDR2 SQIVND (reference sequence). The CDR3 DNA is TGTGCCAGTAGTTTAGCAGGGGGCAGGGGCAATCAGCCCCAGCATTTT. It specifies CASSLAGGRGNQPQHF.

This clone was recorded many times. This chain links TRBV19 with TRBJ2-5, with 12 positions matching TRBD2. V was pared by 5 bases and J by 4 bases, with 8 bases of the junction left unmatched. This CDR3 region has 16 residues. In germline, CDR1 is LNHDA, CDR2 SQIVND (reference sequence). CDR3 sequence reads: CASSSGLAGTGETQYF. DNA of the CDR3: TGTGCCAGTAGTTCGGGACTAGCGGGCACTGGAGAGACCCAGTACTTC.

This sequence joins TRBV24-1 and TRBJ2-1; 8 positions match TRBD2. Per germline, CDR1 KGHDR and CDR2 SFDVKD. The junction had 12 bases not matched to a gene; V was cut back by 5 bases and J by 4 bases. The CDR3 sequence is 17 residues long. The CDR3 protein is CATSGTSISGVYNEQFF. The CDR3 DNA reads as TGTGCCACCAGTGGTACGTCTATTAGCGGGGTGTACAATGAGCAGTTCTTC.

This clone was observed a few times. A junction end diverges from the germline sequence, so it may reflect a read error. The chain joins TRBV27 to TRBJ1-5; D is unresolved. This CDR3 comprises 14 residues. CDR1 MNHEY and CDR2 SMNVEV come from the germline V gene (reference sequence). The CDR3 loop reads CGSSLFPGNHPQHF. CDR3 DNA: TGTGGCAGCAGTTTATTCCCCGGCAATCATCCCCAGCATTTT.

The CDR3 coding sequence is TGCAGTGCTGGGAGGCTAATCAGCAGCTCCTACGAGCAGTACTTC. Translation: CSAGRLISSSYEQYF. The chain is built from TRBV20-1 and TRBJ2-7, with D tentatively TRBD2 (6 bases). Germline V CDR1 and CDR2: DFQATT, SNEGSKA (reference sequence). CDR3 length: 15 residues. Trimming removed 5 bases from V and 0 bases from J, with 17 bases in between.

This clone was observed at least ten times. The rearrangement uses TRBV7-6 and TRBJ2-1; a weak D match, TRBD2 (5 bases). Between the trimmed V and J ends, which lost 2 bases and 6 bases, there was a span of 11 bases. The CDR3 totals 14 residues. Germline CDR1 and CDR2: SGHVS and FNYEAQ. This chain's CDR3 is CASSLFRGVNEQFF. Written as DNA, the CDR3 is TGTGCCAGCAGCTTATTCCGGGGTGTCAATGAGCAGTTCTTC.

The V call is TRBV20-1, the J call TRBJ2-1, with 7 nucleotides matching TRBD2. V was pared by 3 bases and J by 7 bases, with 6 bases of the junction left unmatched. Germline V gene data show CDR1 as DFQATT and CDR2 as SNEGSKA (reference sequence). This CDR3 has 13 residues. The CDR3 DNA follows: TGCAGTGCTAGTCGGGGAGGGTGGAATGAGCAGTTCTTC. Translated: CSASRGGWNEQFF.

This clone has ten or more counts. The genes are TRBV20-1 and TRBJ1-6; 9 nucleotides match TRBD1. V lost 5 bases and J lost 8; bases outside the gene matches: 7. The V gene's germline CDR1 is DFQATT and CDR2 SNEGSKA (reference sequence). The CDR3 spans 14 residues. CDR3 coding DNA: TGCAGTGCTTGGGACAGGGTTCCGTATTCACCCCTCCACTTT. Protein: CSAWDRVPYSPLHF.